Sequencing of this T cell receptor beta chain was carried out in a study of blood T cell repertoires in COVID-19 (dated by TCRdb to the early 2020s). For the study in its entirety: Samples covering the acute and convalescent phases of COVID-19 were provided by collaborators in the United States, Italy and Spain. Samples came from the ongoing ImmuneRACE study (first 160 participants) plus 1,254 subjects from 6 global collaborators. The repertoires were released in a freely available public database meant as a resource for research on the immune response to SARS-CoV-2. The material from the prospective study consisted of cDNA or gDNA derived from T cells, B-cell-depleted T cells, or PBMCs. Nearly every sample came with metadata listing a de-identified subject ID, COVID-19 status, age in years and sex. HLA class I and class II types, where available, came from metadata supplied by the sample provider rather than from assay-based typing. Deeply sampled blood TCRbeta repertoires from subjects exposed to, actively infected with, or recovered from COVID-19 were included in the dataset.

Collaborating institutions collected whole blood in K2EDTA tubes following their own protocols. For TCRbeta analysis, collaborators shipped samples as frozen whole blood, isolated PBMCs, or DNA extracted from either of those sample types. The germline V gene gives CDR1 as SGDLS and CDR2 as YYNGEE. From its cysteine to its phenylalanine, the CDR3 spans 14 amino acids. Of the read, only the CDR3 DNA is kept; its 42 bases are in frame from base 1. The V end gives up 5 bases and the J end 2 bases, leaving 3 bases in the junction not matched to a gene. This clone was found a few times. Its antigen is not yet known. No base quality information exists; no much larger clone differs at one position. TCRbeta CDR3 regions were amplified from genomic DNA by means of the immunoSEQ Assay, a bias-controlled multiplex PCR. In the paper's pipeline: Within the assay, amplification of reference gene primers was used to estimate how many nucleated cells each sample contained. To quantify the absolute abundance of each unique TCRbeta CDR3 rearrangement, sequence reads were collapsed and filtered. For each sample, productive Simpson clonality was calculated as the square root of Simpson's diversity index across productive rearrangements. The clones in this table, taken by TCRdb from immuneACCESS, are in-frame only. Not every clone is retained; where verified, under half of the shortfall comes from an unresolved V gene, and the cause of the rest is unknown. The V and J calls and the clone size are those of that table, but D and trimming were determined from the DNA. Here the sample has 80,000 to 100,000 clones; 65% to 85% occur a single time. The top ten constitute 4.4% of the sample.

Study-wide findings and limitations: The quantity of clinical and demographic metadata differed by source and by participant and was supplied without curation.

The TCR was taken from a man in his 60s with acute or convalescent COVID-19. The sequencing input was peripheral blood. The V and J segments used are TRBV9 and TRBJ2-2; 7 bases in between match TRBD1. The CDR3 in this case is CASRGQLNTGELFF. The nucleotides read TGTGCCAGCAGGGGACAGTTAAACACCGGGGAGCTGTTTTTT.